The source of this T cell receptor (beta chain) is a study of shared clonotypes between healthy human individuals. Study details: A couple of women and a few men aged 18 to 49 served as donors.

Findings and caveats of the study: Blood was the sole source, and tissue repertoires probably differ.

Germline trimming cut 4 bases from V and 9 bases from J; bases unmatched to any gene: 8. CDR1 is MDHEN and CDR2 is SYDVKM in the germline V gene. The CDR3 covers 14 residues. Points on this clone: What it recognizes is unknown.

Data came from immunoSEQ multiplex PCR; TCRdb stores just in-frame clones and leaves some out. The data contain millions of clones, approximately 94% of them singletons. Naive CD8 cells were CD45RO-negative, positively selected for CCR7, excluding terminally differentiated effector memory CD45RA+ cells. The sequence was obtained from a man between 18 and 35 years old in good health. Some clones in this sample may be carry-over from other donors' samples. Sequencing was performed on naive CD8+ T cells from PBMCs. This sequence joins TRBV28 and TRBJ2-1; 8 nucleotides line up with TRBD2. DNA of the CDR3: TGTGCCAGCAGTTGGTCAGCGGGAGCAAGTGAGCAGTTCTTC. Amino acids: CASSWSAGASEQFF.